This T cell receptor beta chain was captured by sequencing in a study of T-cell memory formation after mild COVID-19. Turning to the study itself: TCR clusters largely stayed donor specific.

Many counts were recorded for this clonotype. Employing constant-segment primers, 5'RACE generated TCR alpha and TCR beta cDNA libraries bearing sample barcodes and UMIs. One entry per CDR3 protein results from TCRdb running MiXCR on the 5' RACE reads. The sample includes 360,000 or so distinct CDR3 sequences, around 27% of them seen just once. The CDR3 has 14 residues. Germline lookup yields CDR1 SQVTM and CDR2 ANQGSEA. V was shortened by 3 bases and J by 2 bases, with 12 bases between the two germline ends. Sequencing used PBMCs or a T cell subset sorted from them (not recorded which). The TCR originated in an adult woman who had mild COVID-19 (a few samples of this study predate the infection). Cell type and time point are not known. The chain carries TRBV29-1 and TRBJ2-3; D possibly corresponds to TRBD2 (5 bases). The CDR3 bases are TGCAGCGTTGATACCCGCGGGTCCACAGATACGCAGTATTTT. Amino acids: CSVDTRGSTDTQYF.